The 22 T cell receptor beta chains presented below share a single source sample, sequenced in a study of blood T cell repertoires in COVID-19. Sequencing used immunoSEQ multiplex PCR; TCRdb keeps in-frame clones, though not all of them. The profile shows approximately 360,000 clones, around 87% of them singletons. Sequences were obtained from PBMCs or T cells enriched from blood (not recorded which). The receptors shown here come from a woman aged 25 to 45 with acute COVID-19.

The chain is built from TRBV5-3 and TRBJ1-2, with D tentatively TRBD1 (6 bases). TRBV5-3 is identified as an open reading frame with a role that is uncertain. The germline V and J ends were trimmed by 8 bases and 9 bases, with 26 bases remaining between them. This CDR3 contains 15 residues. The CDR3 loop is CARTRGFQLLWSYTF. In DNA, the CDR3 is TGTGCCAGGACCAGGGGCTTCCAGTTACTATGGAGCTACACCTTC.

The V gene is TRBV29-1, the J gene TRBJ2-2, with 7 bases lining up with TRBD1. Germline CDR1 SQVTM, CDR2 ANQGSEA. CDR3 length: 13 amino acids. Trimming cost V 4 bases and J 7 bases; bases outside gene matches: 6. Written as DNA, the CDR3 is TGCAGCGTTGGACAGGGTGGTAACGGGGAGCTGTTTTTT. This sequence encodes CSVGQGGNGELFF.

CDR3 sequence reads: CASSLGQGSGYEQYF. The DNA of the CDR3 is TGTGCCAGCAGTTTGGGACAGGGCTCCGGGTACGAGCAGTACTTC. The chain uses TRBV27 and TRBJ2-7; 9 positions agree with TRBD1. Trimming at V came to 3 bases and at J to 4 bases, leaving 7 bases not matched to a gene. From germline, CDR1 is MNHEY and CDR2 SMNVEV (reference sequence). CDR3 length: 15 residues.

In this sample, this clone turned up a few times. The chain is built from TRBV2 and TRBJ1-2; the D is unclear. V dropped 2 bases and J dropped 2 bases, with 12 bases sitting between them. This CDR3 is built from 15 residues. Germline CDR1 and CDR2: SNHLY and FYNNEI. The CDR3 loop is CASSESTPLNYGYTF. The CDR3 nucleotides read TGTGCCAGCAGTGAAAGCACTCCCCTCAACTATGGCTACACCTTC.

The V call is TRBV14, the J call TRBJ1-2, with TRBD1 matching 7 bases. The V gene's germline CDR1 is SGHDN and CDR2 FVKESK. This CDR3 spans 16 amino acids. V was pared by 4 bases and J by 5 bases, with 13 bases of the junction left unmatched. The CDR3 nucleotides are TGTGCCAGCAGCCCCGGACAGGCCCCGGTGGGATATGGCTACACCTTC. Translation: CASSPGQAPVGYGYTF.

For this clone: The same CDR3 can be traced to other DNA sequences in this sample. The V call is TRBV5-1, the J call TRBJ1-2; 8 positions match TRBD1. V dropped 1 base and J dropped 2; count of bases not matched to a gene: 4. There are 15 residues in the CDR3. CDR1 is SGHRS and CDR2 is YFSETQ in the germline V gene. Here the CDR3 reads CASSLTGQGNYGYTF. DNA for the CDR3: TGCGCCAGCAGCTTGACAGGACAGGGAAACTATGGCTACACCTTC.

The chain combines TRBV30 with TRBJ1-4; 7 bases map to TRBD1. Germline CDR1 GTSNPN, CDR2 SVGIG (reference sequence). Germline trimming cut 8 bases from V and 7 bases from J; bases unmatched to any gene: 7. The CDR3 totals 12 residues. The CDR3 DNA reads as TGTGCCCACAGGGGATTTAGTGAAAAACTGTTTTTT. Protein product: CAHRGFSEKLFF.

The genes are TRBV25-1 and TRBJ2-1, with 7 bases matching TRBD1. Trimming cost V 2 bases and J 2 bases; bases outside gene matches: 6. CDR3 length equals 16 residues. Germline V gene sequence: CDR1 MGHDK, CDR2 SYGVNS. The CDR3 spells CASSEPGQATYNEQFF. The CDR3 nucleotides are TGTGCCAGCAGTGAACCCGGACAGGCGACCTACAATGAGCAGTTCTTC. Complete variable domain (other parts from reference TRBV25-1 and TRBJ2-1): EADIYQTPRYLVIGTGKKITLECSQTMGHDKMYWYQQDPGMELHLIHYSYGVNSTEKGDLSSESTVSRIRTEHFPLTLESARPSHTSQYLCASSEPGQATYNEQFFGPGTRLTVL.

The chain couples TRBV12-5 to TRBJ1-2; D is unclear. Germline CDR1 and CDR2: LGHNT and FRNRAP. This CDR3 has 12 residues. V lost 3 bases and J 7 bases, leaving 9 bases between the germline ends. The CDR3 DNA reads TGTGCTAGTGGTTTAAACTTACTTGGCTACACCTTC. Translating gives CASGLNLLGYTF.

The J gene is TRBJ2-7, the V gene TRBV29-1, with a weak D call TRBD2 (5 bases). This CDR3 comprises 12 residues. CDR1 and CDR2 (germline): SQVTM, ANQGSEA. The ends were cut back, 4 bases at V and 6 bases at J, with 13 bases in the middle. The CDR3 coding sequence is TGCAGCGTTGGATTCGGGAAGCGCGAGCAGTACTTC. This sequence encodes CSVGFGKREQYF.

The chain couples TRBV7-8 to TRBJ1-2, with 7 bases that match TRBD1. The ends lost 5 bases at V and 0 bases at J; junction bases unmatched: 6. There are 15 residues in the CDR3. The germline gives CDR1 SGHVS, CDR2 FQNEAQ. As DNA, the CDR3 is TGTGCCAGCAGCCCTCGGGACAGTCCTAACTATGGCTACACCTTC. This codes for CASSPRDSPNYGYTF.

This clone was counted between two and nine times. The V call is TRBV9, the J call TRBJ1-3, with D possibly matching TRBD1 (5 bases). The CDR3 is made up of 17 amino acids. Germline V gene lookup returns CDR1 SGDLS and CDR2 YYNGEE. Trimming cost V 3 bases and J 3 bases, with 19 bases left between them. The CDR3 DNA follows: TGTGCCAGCAGCGCCTGGGCGGGGCAGGAAAATGGAAACACCATATATTTT. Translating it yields CASSAWAGQENGNTIYF.

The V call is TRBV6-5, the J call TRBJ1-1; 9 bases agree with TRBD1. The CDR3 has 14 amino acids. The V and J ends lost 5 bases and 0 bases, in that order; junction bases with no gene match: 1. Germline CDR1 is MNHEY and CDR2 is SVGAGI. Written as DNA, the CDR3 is TGTGCCAGCAGTAGGGACAGGGTGAACACTGAAGCTTTCTTT. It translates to CASSRDRVNTEAFF.

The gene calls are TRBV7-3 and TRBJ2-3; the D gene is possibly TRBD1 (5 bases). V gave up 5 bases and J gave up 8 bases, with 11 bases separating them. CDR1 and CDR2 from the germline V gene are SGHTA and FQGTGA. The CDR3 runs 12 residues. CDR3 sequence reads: CASSTHQGTQYF. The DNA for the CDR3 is TGTGCCAGCAGCACCCACCAGGGTACGCAGTATTTT. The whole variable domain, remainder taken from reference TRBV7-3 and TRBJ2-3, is GAGVSQTPSNKVTEKGKYVELRCDPISGHTALYWYRQSLGQGPEFLIYFQGTGAADDSGLPNDRFFAVRPEGSVSTLKIQRTERGDSAVYLCASSTHQGTQYFGPGTRLTVL.

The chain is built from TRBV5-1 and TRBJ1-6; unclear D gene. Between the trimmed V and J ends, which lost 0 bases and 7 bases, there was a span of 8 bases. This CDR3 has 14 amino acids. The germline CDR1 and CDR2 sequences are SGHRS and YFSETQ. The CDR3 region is CASSLGAGNSPLHF. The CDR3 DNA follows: TGCGCCAGCAGCTTGGGGGCCGGAAATTCACCCCTCCACTTT.

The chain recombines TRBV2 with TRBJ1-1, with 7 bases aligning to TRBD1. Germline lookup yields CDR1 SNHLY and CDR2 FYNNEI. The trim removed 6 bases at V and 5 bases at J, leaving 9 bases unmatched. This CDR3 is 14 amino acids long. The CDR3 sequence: CASSVTGTDTEAFF. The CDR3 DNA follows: TGTGCCAGCAGCGTCACAGGGACAGATACTGAAGCTTTCTTT.

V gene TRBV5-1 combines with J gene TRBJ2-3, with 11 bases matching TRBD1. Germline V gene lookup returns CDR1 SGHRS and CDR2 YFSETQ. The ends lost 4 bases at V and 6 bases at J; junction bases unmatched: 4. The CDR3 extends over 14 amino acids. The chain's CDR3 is CASSPGTGGDTQYF. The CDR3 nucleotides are TGCGCCAGCAGCCCTGGGACAGGGGGGGATACGCAGTATTTT.

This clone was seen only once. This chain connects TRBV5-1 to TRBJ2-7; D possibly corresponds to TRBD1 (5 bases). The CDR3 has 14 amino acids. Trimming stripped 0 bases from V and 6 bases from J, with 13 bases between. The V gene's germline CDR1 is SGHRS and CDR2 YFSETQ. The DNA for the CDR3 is TGCGCCAGCAGCTTGGAACTCTCAGGGTTCGAGCAGTACTTC. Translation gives CASSLELSGFEQYF.

CDR3 nucleotides: TGTGCCAGCAGCATCTTCAGGGTGAACACTGAAGCTTTCTTT. Translating gives CASSIFRVNTEAFF. The chain couples TRBV5-5 to TRBJ1-1; D perhaps matches TRBD1 (5 bases). Trimming stripped 4 bases from V and 0 bases from J, with 10 bases between. The V gene's germline CDR1 is SGHKS and CDR2 YYEKEE (reference sequence). This CDR3 has 14 residues.

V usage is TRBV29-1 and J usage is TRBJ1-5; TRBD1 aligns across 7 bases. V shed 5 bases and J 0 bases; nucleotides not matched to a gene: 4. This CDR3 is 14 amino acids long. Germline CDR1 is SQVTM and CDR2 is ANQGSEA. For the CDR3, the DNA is TGCAGCGTTCGGACAGGAGATAGCAATCAGCCCCAGCATTTT. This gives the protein CSVRTGDSNQPQHF. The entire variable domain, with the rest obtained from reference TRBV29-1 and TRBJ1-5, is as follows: SAVISQKPSRDICQRGTSLTIQCQVDSQVTMMFWYRQQPGQSLTLIATANQGSEATYESGFVIDKFPISRPNLTFSTLTVSNMSPEDSSIYLCSVRTGDSNQPQHFGDGTRLSIL.

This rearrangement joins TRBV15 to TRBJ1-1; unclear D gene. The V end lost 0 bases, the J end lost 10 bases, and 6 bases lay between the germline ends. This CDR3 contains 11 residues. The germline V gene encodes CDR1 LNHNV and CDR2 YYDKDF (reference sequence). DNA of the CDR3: TGTGCCACCAGCAGAGACGGTTTAGCTTTCTTT. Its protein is CATSRDGLAFF.

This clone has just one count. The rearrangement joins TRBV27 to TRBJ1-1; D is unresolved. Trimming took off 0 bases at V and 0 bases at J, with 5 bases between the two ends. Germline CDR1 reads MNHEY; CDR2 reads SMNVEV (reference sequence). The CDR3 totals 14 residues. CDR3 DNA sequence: TGTGCCAGCAGTTTATCTCTTGTGAACACTGAAGCTTTCTTT. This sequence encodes CASSLSLVNTEAFF.